Below are 24 T cell receptor beta chains sequenced from a single sample in a study of T cell repertoires in cytomegalovirus infection. TCRdb reanalysed the reads using MiXCR and keeps one entry per CDR3 protein. Found here are under 500,000 distinct CDR3 sequences, roughly 42% of them singletons; the top ten hold 40% to 50%. Their antigens are not known. This specimen consisted of cultured PBMCs, obtained from culture after CMV antigen stimulation. All receptors derive from a human donor in good health (CMV status not recorded). Some clones in this sample may be carry-over from other donors' samples.

V usage is TRBV6-2 or TRBV6-3 and J usage is TRBJ2-3, with 14 bases aligning to TRBD2. The CDR3 spans 17 residues. Germline CDR1 MNHEY, CDR2 SVGEGT. Trimming removed 6 bases from V and 5 bases from J; junction bases left unmatched: 10. The CDR3 coding sequence is TGTGCCAGCAGGACGTCGACTAGCGGGAGGGCCAGAGATACGCAGTATTTT. This codes for CASRTSTSGRARDTQYF.

This clonotype was picked up a small number of times. The V gene is TRBV7-2, the J gene TRBJ1-4; D is undetermined. Germline CDR1 is SGHTA and CDR2 is FQGNSA. There are 14 residues in the CDR3. The ends were cut back, 5 bases at V and 7 bases at J, with 14 bases in the middle. The CDR3 DNA follows: TGTGCCAGCAGCATCAGCAGGAGAAGTGAAAAACTGTTTTTT. Protein sequence: CASSISRRSEKLFF.

This chain links TRBV12-3 or TRBV12-4 with TRBJ2-2; the D is unclear. Trimming took 2 bases from V and 1 from J, leaving 5 bases between them. The CDR3 is made up of 14 amino acids. CDR3 nucleotide sequence: TGTGCCAGCAGTTTACAGATGAACACCGGGGAGCTGTTTTTT. Amino acids: CASSLQMNTGELFF.

This rearrangement joins TRBV27 to TRBJ2-3, with 9 positions matching TRBD1. J was trimmed by 4 bases and V by 5 bases; bases with no gene match: 7. Germline values: CDR1 MNHEY, CDR2 SMNVEV (reference sequence). The CDR3 consists of 15 residues. Here the CDR3 DNA reads TGTGCCAGCAGTCTCCGGGACAGGGAGGCAGATACGCAGTATTTT. As protein: CASSLRDREADTQYF.

This clonotype was observed a single time. This chain uses TRBV7-9 with TRBJ2-5; the match to TRBD1 covers 8 bases. The germline gives CDR1 SEHNR, CDR2 FQNEAQ (reference sequence). V shed 5 bases and J 4 bases; nucleotides not matched to a gene: 9. The CDR3 is 15 residues long. CDR3 region: CASSRQGYGVETQYF. Here the CDR3 DNA reads TGTGCCAGCAGCCGACAGGGGTACGGTGTAGAGACCCAGTACTTC. The whole variable domain, remainder taken from reference TRBV7-9 and TRBJ2-5, is DTGVSQNPRHKITKRGQNVTFRCDPISEHNRLYWYRQTLGQGPEFLTYFQNEAQLEKSRLLSDRFSAERPKGSFSTLEIQRTEQGDSAMYLCASSRQGYGVETQYFGPGTRLLVL.

This sequence joins TRBV7-9 and TRBJ2-5; the D gene is possibly TRBD2 (6 bases). Trimming took 2 bases from V and 5 from J, leaving 12 bases between them. This CDR3 has 14 residues. CDR1 is SEHNR, CDR2 FQNEAQ, per germline (reference sequence). CDR3 region: CASSLFYGGETQYF. For the CDR3, the DNA is TGTGCCAGCAGCTTATTCTACGGAGGGGAGACCCAGTACTTC.

The table lists this clonotype with many counts. The J gene is TRBJ2-1, the V gene TRBV7-8; D remains unclear. There are 13 residues in the CDR3. Trimming shortened V by 4 bases and J by 5 bases, and 9 bases separated the two germline ends. Germline V lookup: CDR1 SGHVS, CDR2 FQNEAQ. This CDR3 is CASSSRRDNEQFF. The DNA for the CDR3 is TGTGCCAGCAGCTCTCGACGGGACAATGAGCAGTTCTTC.

This chain joins TRBV25-1 and TRBJ2-2; TRBD1 agrees at 11 bases. V trimming: 6 bases; J trimming: 7 bases; junction bases outside the gene matches: 4. This CDR3 is 14 amino acids long. The germline gives CDR1 MGHDK, CDR2 SYGVNS. CDR3 in amino acids: CASRDRGHVGELFF. Written as DNA, the CDR3 is TGTGCCAGCAGGGACAGGGGGCATGTCGGGGAGCTGTTTTTT.

The V gene is TRBV27, the J gene TRBJ1-1, with D perhaps TRBD1 (5 bases). The germline V gene has CDR1 MNHEY and CDR2 SMNVEV (reference sequence). The V and J ends lost 2 bases and 5 bases respectively, with 9 bases between them. The length of the CDR3 is 13 residues. In nucleotides, the CDR3 is TGTGCCAGCAGTTTACTAGGGGTAACTGAAGCTTTCTTT. Protein product: CASSLLGVTEAFF.

The chain is built from TRBV7-2 and TRBJ2-7; 10 positions match TRBD2. V lost 2 bases and J lost 4; bases outside the gene matches: 5. The V gene's germline CDR1 is SGHTA and CDR2 FQGNSA. This CDR3 has 15 amino acids. The chain's CDR3 is CASSLRSGGGYEQYF. CDR3 coding DNA: TGTGCCAGCAGCTTAAGAAGCGGGGGGGGGTACGAGCAGTACTTC.

This rearrangement joins TRBV7-2 to TRBJ2-1, with D unresolved. Looked up from germline, CDR1 is SGHTA and CDR2 is FQGNSA. The CDR3 loop spans 12 amino acids. Trimming pared 5 bases from V and 10 bases from J, leaving 12 bases between. CDR3 bases: TGTGCCAGCAGCCGACTCTTGAGGGAGCAGTTCTTC. Residues: CASSRLLREQFF.

This clonotype was observed a handful of times. The chain carries TRBV2 and TRBJ2-5; tentative D call: TRBD2 (6 bases). Germline CDR1 is SNHLY and CDR2 is FYNNEI. The V end was cut by 9 bases, the J end by 0 bases, with 8 bases between. The CDR3 runs 12 residues. DNA of the CDR3: TGTGCCAGTACGGGGGACCAAGAGACCCAGTACTTC. It yields the protein CASTGDQETQYF. The variable domain in full, completed from reference TRBV2 and TRBJ2-5, reads EPEVTQTPSHQVTQMGQEVILRCVPISNHLYFYWYRQILGQKVEFLVSFYNNEISEKSEIFDDQFSVERPDGSNFTLKIRSTKLEDSAMYFCASTGDQETQYFGPGTRLLVL.

Many counts were recorded for this clonotype. The chain combines TRBV7-2 with TRBJ2-2; 7 bases fit TRBD1. The CDR3 is 16 residues long. CDR1 and CDR2 (germline): SGHTA, FQGNSA. With 5 bases clipped from V and 1 base from J, the junction kept 7 bases outside the gene matches. Here the CDR3 DNA reads TGTGCCAGCAGCCCGCGACAGGGAAGGAACACCGGGGAGCTGTTTTTT. Translation: CASSPRQGRNTGELFF.

The sample holds many counts of this clonotype. This chain uses TRBV7-2 with TRBJ2-3, with 10 bases identical to TRBD2. The germline gives CDR1 SGHTA, CDR2 FQGNSA. The CDR3 has 16 residues. With 0 bases clipped from V and 1 base from J, the junction kept 1 base outside the gene matches. CDR3 nucleotides: TGTGCCAGCAGCTTAGCGCTAGCGGGGGGCACAGATACGCAGTATTTT. The encoded protein is CASSLALAGGTDTQYF.

The CDR3 sequence is CSARPGTGSYEQYF. The CDR3 nucleotides are TGCAGTGCTAGACCCGGGACAGGGTCCTACGAGCAGTACTTC. The chain employs TRBV20-1 and TRBJ2-7, with TRBD1 matching 9 bases. CDR1 DFQATT and CDR2 SNEGSKA come from the germline V gene (reference sequence). The J segment lost 1 base and the V segment lost 2 bases, leaving 3 bases of the junction unmatched. CDR3 size: 14 residues.

This rearrangement joins TRBV7-2 to TRBJ2-3; 9 bases map to TRBD1. V trimming: 5 bases; J trimming: 5 bases; junction bases outside the gene matches: 8. CDR1 SGHTA and CDR2 FQGNSA come from the germline V gene. The CDR3 spans 15 residues. Here the CDR3 reads CASSVTGGWGDTQYF. In DNA, the CDR3 is TGTGCCAGCAGCGTAACAGGGGGCTGGGGAGATACGCAGTATTTT.

The chain uses TRBV11-2 and TRBJ2-7; TRBD1 aligns across 7 bases. V lost 5 bases and J lost 2; bases outside the gene matches: 9. Per the germline V gene, CDR1 is SGHAT and CDR2 is FQNNGV. The CDR3 runs to 15 residues. The CDR3 DNA reads TGTGCCAGCAGCCTCCTAGTTGGGACAGCCTACGAGCAGTACTTC. This codes for CASSLLVGTAYEQYF. Looking up the rest from reference TRBV11-2 and TRBJ2-7 gives the full variable domain: EAGVAQSPRYKIIEKRQSVAFWCNPISGHATLYWYQQILGQGPKLLIQFQNNGVVDDSQLPKDRFSAERLKGVDSTLKIQPAKLEDSAVYLCASSLLVGTAYEQYFGPGTRLTVT.

The CDR3 DNA reads as TGCAGCGTCCGGACAGGGAGGGAAAAACTGTTTTTT. Its protein is CSVRTGREKLFF. This chain links TRBV29-1 with TRBJ1-4, with TRBD1 matching 8 bases. From germline, CDR1 is SQVTM and CDR2 ANQGSEA. V lost 6 bases and J lost 8; bases outside the gene matches: 5. This CDR3 spans 12 amino acids.

The chain joins TRBV7-4 to TRBJ1-6; D is ambiguous. CDR3 length equals 13 residues. Trimming cost V 3 bases and J 7 bases, with 7 bases left between them. Germline V gene data show CDR1 as SGHVT and CDR2 as SQSDAQ. CDR3 DNA sequence: TGTGCCAGCAGCTTCACACAAAATTCACCCCTCCACTTT. Encoded protein: CASSFTQNSPLHF.

This rearrangement joins TRBV28 to TRBJ1-1, with D unresolved. The length of the CDR3 is 15 residues. Germline V CDR1 and CDR2: MDHEN, SYDVKM. Between the trimmed V and J ends, which lost 5 bases and 2 bases, there was a span of 15 bases. The CDR3, as DNA: TGTGCCAGCAGTCCACAAAGGACGGTAAACACTGAAGCTTTCTTT. This codes for CASSPQRTVNTEAFF. The full variable domain, with the rest looked up from reference TRBV28 and TRBJ1-1, is DVKVTQSSRYLVKRTGEKVFLECVQDMDHENMFWYRQDPGLGLRLIYFSYDVKMKEKGDIPEGYSVSREKKERFSLILESASTNQTSMYLCASSPQRTVNTEAFFGQGTRLTVV.

A single count supports this clonotype. The rearrangement uses TRBV20-1 and TRBJ2-5, with D perhaps matching TRBD1 (7 bases). Trimming removed 5 bases at V and 0 bases at J, with 22 bases between. The CDR3 totals 17 residues. Germline V lookup: CDR1 DFQATT, CDR2 SNEGSKA (reference sequence). CDR3 amino acids: CSAGNALGGQNQETQYF. DNA of the CDR3: TGCAGTGCTGGAAATGCCCTCGGGGGACAGAACCAAGAGACCCAGTACTTC.

V and J are TRBV24-1 and TRBJ2-7; TRBD1 is a possible D gene (6 bases). CDR1 KGHDR and CDR2 SFDVKD come from the germline V gene. Trimming stripped 0 bases from V and 6 bases from J, with 11 bases between. This CDR3 contains 14 residues. CDR3 nucleotides: TGTGCCACCAGTGATTTGGGGGGCGGTGGCGAGCAGTACTTC. It yields the protein CATSDLGGGGEQYF.

The chain links TRBV20-1 to TRBJ2-3; 8 positions agree with TRBD2. This CDR3 has 17 amino acids. Germline V CDR1 and CDR2: DFQATT, SNEGSKA (reference sequence). V gave up 0 bases and J gave up 2 bases; unmatched junction bases: 10. The CDR3 spells CSARDPLLLAVTDTQYF. The CDR3 bases are TGCAGTGCTAGAGATCCCCTCCTACTAGCGGTCACAGATACGCAGTATTTT.

V gene TRBV10-3 combines with J gene TRBJ2-3; TRBD2 agrees at 11 bases. The germline V gene encodes CDR1 ENHRY and CDR2 SYGVKD. V lost 3 bases to trimming and J lost 4 bases; unmatched junction nucleotides: 9. This CDR3 is 17 amino acids long. This CDR3 is CAISDLTSGSQADTQYF. The CDR3 DNA reads as TGTGCCATCAGTGATTTAACTAGCGGGAGTCAGGCAGATACGCAGTATTTT.